This TCR beta chain comes out of a study of Graves' ophthalmopathy and Graves' hyperthyroidism. J lost 11 bases, V lost 6 bases, and 12 bases had no gene match. The CDR3 consists of 14 residues. Germline V gene data show CDR1 as MNHNY and CDR2 as SVGAGI (reference sequence). This clonotype has more than one count but fewer than ten. Its antigen remains unidentified. Whole-study results and caveats: Most thyroid clonotypes with frequency above 0.001 were detected in blood too. Sensitivity of around 67% and specificity of roughly 72% were achieved by the model that predicted ophthalmopathy progression. Using a 13-signature model, the authors split ophthalmopathy from stable hyperthyroidism, with approximately 88% sensitivity and roughly 83% specificity.

As the template, RNA transcripts were used to amplify TCR beta CDR3 regions. RT-PCR in the first round used HTBI primers; a second-round multiplex PCR followed. Each CDR3 protein gets one entry after TCRdb re-called the multiplex PCR reads with MiXCR. The sample includes hundreds of thousands of distinct CDR3 sequences, 40% to 50% of them seen just once. Other autoimmune diseases, uncontrolled infections, pregnancy or lactation led to the exclusion of patients. V and J are TRBV6-6 and TRBJ1-5, with 8 bases fitting TRBD1. The receptor comes from an adult man with Graves' ophthalmopathy. The sample consisted of peripheral blood. CDR3 sequence reads: CASRLDRDVSSQHF. CDR3 sequence (DNA): TGTGCCAGCAGGTTGGACAGGGACGTTAGTTCCCAGCATTTT.